This section outlines one T cell receptor beta chain sequence together with its context. The antigen remains undetermined. The data belong to a study of cytomegalovirus exposure and HLA in healthy donors. Primers for the PCR totalled 60 Vbeta and 13 Jbeta. Original analysis: Unique TCR beta chains totaled approximately 83 million in a later count, with 8.5 million to 12 million of them shared. Produced via immunoSEQ multiplex PCR; TCRdb's table is partial and in-frame only. V, J and clone size are taken as reported in that table, and D and trimming were inferred from the DNA itself. The sample table sets out roughly 120,000 clones. Germline loops: CDR1 MDHEN, CDR2 SYDVKM. This CDR3 is built from 13 residues. Trimming cost V 6 bases and J 5 bases, with 13 bases left between them. Notes on the study in general: A previous analysis found most TCR beta V segments productive roughly 90% or roughly 30% of the time. Among TCR sequences, most were rare, though some public TCRs appeared in many donors. Researchers reportedly found TCR beta sequences accurately predicted most subjects' HLA-A and HLA-B alleles.

The V and J genes are TRBV28 and TRBJ1-2; D ambiguous. This clonotype was sampled from a man aged 25 to 45 in good health and CMV-seronegative. The sample was PBMCs. The CDR3 bases are TGTGCCAGCAGCGAGGGCGACGAGTATGGCTACACCTTC. Protein: CASSEGDEYGYTF.